These 6 T cell receptor beta chains came from one sample sequenced in a study of blood T cells in healthy people across ages. The authors ran a second PCR of about 6 to 11 cycles using a sample-barcoded 5' primer and a J-beta primer mix. TCRdb passed the 5' RACE reads through MiXCR, listing each CDR3 protein once. The top ten clones hold about a sixth of a sample with about 590,000 distinct CDR3 sequences, approximately 30% of them seen once. Sequenced sample: blood. The source is a woman aged 80 or over in good health.

V is TRBV6-6 and J is TRBJ2-1; D may be TRBD2 (7 bases). The assigned J gene may be wrong: the sequence end matches TRBJ2-7 better. The V gene's germline CDR1 is MNHNY and CDR2 SVGAGI (reference sequence). The CDR3 extends over 16 amino acids. In DNA, the CDR3 is TGTGCCAGCAGTTACGGCGGGGGCCTCTCCTACAATGAGCAGTACTTC. Translating it yields CASSYGGGLSYNEQYF.

This chain uses TRBV7-9 with TRBJ2-1; TRBD1 aligns across 10 bases. The CDR3 is made up of 13 amino acids. Trimming removed 5 bases from V and 8 bases from J; junction bases left unmatched: 3. The germline V gene encodes CDR1 SEHNR and CDR2 FQNEAQ (reference sequence). The CDR3 loop reads CASSRDRGHEQFF. In DNA, the CDR3 is TGTGCCAGCAGCCGGGACAGGGGACATGAGCAGTTCTTC.

This clonotype was counted at least ten times. The rearrangement links TRBV20-1 to TRBJ2-1; 10 nucleotides align to TRBD2. This CDR3 is 15 amino acids long. CDR1 DFQATT and CDR2 SNEGSKA come from the germline V gene (reference sequence). Unmatched junction bases numbered 9, after V lost 5 bases and J lost 5 bases. CDR3 DNA: TGCAGTGCTCCACAGAGCGGGGGGGCAAACAATGAGCAGTTCTTC. Amino acids: CSAPQSGGANNEQFF.

This clonotype was found a few times. A read error may be the cause here, since a much bigger clone is one base away. This chain joins TRBV20-1 and TRBJ1-5; no definite D call. Deletions cut 5 bases from V and 9 bases from J, with 14 bases between. CDR1 is DFQATT and CDR2 is SNEGSKA in the germline V gene (reference sequence). The CDR3 totals 12 residues. DNA for the CDR3: TGCAGTGCTGTACATGAGGGCCGGCCCCAGCATTTT. It translates to CSAVHEGRPQHF.

As regards this clonotype: This may come from a read error, since a much larger clone is one base off. The chain is built from TRBV2 and TRBJ1-2; tentatively, D is TRBD1 (5 bases). Per germline, CDR1 SNHLY and CDR2 FYNNEI. The CDR3 covers 14 residues. CDR3 nucleotides: TGTGCCGGCAGGGATAGAACACAGGAGTATGGCTACACCTTC. It translates to CAGRDRTQEYGYTF.

This clonotype was picked up one time. The chain is built from TRBV29-1 and TRBJ2-4, with TRBD1 matching 7 bases. This CDR3 has 11 amino acids. V was clipped by 7 bases and J by 8 bases; unmatched bases: 5. CDR1 is SQVTM, CDR2 ANQGSEA, per germline. CDR3 protein: CSARQGHIQYF. CDR3 in DNA: TGCAGCGCGAGACAGGGTCACATTCAGTACTTC.